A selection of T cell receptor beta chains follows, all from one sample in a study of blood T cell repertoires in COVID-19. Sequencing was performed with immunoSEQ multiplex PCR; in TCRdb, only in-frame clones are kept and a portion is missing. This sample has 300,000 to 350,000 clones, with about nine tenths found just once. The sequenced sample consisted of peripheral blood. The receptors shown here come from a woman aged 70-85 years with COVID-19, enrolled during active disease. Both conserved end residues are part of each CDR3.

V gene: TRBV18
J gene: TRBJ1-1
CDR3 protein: CASSPRVENTEAFF

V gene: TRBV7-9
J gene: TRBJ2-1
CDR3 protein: CASSSRGGGNEQFF

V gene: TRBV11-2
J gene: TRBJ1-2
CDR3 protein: CASRRQGTFGYTF

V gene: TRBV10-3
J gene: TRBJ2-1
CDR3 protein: CATGLAGDNEQFF

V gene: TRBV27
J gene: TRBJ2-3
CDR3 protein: CASSHRGPDTQYF

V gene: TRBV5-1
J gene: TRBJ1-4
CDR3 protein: CASSLSGQTNEKLFF

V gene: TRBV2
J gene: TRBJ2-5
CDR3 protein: CASTLWDYQETQYF

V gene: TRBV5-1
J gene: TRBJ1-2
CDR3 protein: CASSLLPGDLNYGYTF

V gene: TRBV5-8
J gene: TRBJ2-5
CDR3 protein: CASSLGTGQETQYF

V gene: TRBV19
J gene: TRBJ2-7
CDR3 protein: CASSIVPGSYEQYF

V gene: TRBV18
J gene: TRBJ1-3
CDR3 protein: CASSPQGISGNTIYF

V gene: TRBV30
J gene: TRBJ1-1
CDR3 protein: CAWSEGVNTEAFF

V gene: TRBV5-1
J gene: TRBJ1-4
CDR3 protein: CASSSGEKLFF

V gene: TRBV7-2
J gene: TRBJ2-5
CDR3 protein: CASSLLVPSGKETQYF

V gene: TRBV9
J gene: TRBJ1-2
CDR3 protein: CASRELRSANYGYTF

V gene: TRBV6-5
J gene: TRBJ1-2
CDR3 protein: CASRDPGRFYGYTF

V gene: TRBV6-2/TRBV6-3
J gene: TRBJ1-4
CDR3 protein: CASSYDRGSEKLFF

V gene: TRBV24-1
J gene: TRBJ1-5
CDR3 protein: CATSDRQGSHQPQHF

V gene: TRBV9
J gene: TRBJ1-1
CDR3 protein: CASSVDEGATLNTEAFF

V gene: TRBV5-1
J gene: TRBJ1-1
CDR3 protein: CASSLETGGYAEAFF

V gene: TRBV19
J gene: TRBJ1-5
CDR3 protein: CASSIMTGPRQPQHF

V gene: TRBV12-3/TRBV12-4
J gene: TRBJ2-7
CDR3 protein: CASSLHRFEQYF

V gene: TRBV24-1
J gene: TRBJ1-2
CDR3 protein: CATSETDSNYGYTF

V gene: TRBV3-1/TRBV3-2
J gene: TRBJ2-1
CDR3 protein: CASSQAPAEYNEQFF

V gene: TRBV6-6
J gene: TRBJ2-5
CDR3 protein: CASSPGGGATQYQETQYF

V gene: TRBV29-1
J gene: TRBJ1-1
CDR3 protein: CSAGLGGGTEAFF

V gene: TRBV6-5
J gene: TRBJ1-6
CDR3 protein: CASSYGAVNSPLHF

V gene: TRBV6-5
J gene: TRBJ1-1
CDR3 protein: CASSPRQGLAFF

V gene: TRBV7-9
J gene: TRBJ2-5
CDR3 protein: CASSLERFGTQYF

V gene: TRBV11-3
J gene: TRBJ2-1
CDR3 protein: CASSRGEEQFF

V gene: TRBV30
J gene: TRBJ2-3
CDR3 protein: CAWQTGFGGTDTQYF

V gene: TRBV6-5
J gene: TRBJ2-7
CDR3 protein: CASRWAGAAYEQYF

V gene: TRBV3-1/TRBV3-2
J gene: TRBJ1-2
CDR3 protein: CASSGDRYGYTF

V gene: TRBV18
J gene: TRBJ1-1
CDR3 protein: CASSRSTGTEAFF

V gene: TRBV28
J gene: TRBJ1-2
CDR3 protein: CASSLGGGAVYGYTF

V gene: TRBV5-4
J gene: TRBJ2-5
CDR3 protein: CASSSDYRGQETQYF

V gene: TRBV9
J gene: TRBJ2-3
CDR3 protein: CASSPGLAEDTQYF

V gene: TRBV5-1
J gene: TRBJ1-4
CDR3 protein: CASSSGQPTNEKLFF

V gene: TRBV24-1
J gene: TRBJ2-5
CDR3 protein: CATSEGRGGPETQYF

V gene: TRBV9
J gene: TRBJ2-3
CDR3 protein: CASSREGGPPDTQYF

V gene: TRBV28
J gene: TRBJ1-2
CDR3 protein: CASRSPFTGDLYGYTF

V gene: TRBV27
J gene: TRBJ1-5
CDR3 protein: CASRPTGTGVGNQPQHF

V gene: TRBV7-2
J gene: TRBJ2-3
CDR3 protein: CASSPRGIQSGDTQYF

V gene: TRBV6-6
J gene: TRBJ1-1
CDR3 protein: CASSYSTGGWTTEAFF

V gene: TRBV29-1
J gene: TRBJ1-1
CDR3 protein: CGGGRDTNTEAFF

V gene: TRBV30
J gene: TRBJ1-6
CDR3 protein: CAWNLLEGQGGLENSPLHF

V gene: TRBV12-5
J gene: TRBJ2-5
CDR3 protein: CASGLETEETQYF

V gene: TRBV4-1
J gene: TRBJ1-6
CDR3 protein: CASSPHYNSPLHF